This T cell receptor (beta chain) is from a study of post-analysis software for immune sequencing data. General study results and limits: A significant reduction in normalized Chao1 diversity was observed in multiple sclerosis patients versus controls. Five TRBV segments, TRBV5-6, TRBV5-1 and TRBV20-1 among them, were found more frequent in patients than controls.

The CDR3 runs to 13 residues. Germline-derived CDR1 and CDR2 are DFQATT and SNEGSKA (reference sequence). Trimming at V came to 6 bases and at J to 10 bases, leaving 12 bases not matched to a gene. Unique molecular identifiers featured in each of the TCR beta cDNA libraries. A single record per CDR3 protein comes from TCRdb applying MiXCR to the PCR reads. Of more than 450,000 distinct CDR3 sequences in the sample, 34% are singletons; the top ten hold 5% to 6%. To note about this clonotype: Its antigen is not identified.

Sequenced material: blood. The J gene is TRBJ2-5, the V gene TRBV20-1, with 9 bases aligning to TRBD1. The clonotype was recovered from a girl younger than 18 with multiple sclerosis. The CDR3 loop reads CSAVQGAQEGQYF. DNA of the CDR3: TGCAGTGCAGTACAGGGGGCCCAAGAGGGCCAGTACTTC.